This T cell receptor (beta chain) appears in the sequencing data of a study of blood T cells in healthy people across ages (dated by TCRdb to about 2015). Describing the broader study: Template switching captured roughly one uniquely barcoded TCR beta cDNA molecule per two T cells in model experiments. The study measured age-related changes in TCR beta repertoire diversity using deep sequencing normalized with unique cDNA molecular identifiers. Donors were grouped into four age groups: young (average roughly 17 years), middle-aged (39), aged (62) and long-lived (around 80). Two additional independent replicas of 1 million unique cDNA reads from the same blood draw were analyzed for two donors (one aged 18 to 30 and one aged 80 or older). The study at large found these results: Observed TCR beta diversity per million T cells fell roughly linearly with age, and a significant reduction was already apparent by age roughly 40. Estimates of total diversity based on one million sequenced T cells were considered lower bounds and underestimates. Compared with the aged group, the long-lived group had more naive CD4+ T cells, fewer expanded clones and increased TCR diversity, a pattern suggesting age selection. Since profiling was done on bulk unsorted PBMCs, naive and antigen-experienced compartments could not be conclusively compared. Donor CMV infection status was unknown, potentially confounding age-related changes in expanded clonotypes. A strong correlation was found between observed TCR beta diversity and the percentage of naive T cells measured by flow cytometry.

Receptor libraries were prepared by 5' RACE. Data came from an Illumina HiSeq 2500. A second PCR of roughly 7 to 12 cycles was run with a J-beta primer mix and a sample-barcoded 5' primer. Each TCR beta cDNA molecule received a unique molecular identifier from a template-switch 5' adaptor carrying 12 random nucleotides. At least 2.5 million CDR3-containing paired-end reads were obtained from each sample. First-strand cDNA synthesis was performed from all RNA using the Mint cDNA synthesis kit, with priming by a TRBC-specific oligonucleotide. All cDNA was treated with uracil-DNA glycosylase and then went through a first 18-cycle PCR with the universal primers M1SS and BC2_uni_R. The authors' pipeline ran thus. For normalization, 1 million high-quality reads were randomly selected from each sample, with every read carrying a distinct molecular identifier. Instead of being binned into consensus sequences, reads that shared molecular identifiers were thrown out. CDR3 identification, clonotype clustering and error correction used MiTCR with a Q25 quality threshold and the strictest error-elimination algorithm. A nonparametric unseen species model using Euler transformation provided a lower-bound estimate of total TCR beta diversity. The public sequencing data were trimmed at Q25 with fastp and processed into clonotypes with MiXCR by TCRdb, which kept only in-frame beta chains. Identical CDR3 proteins give one entry, which carries the most common genes and DNA. These V and J calls originate from TCRdb's pipeline instead of the authors' own analysis. The sample data list 450,000 to 650,000 distinct CDR3 sequences, and under 30% of these were observed just once. The top ten constitute around 10% of the sample.

The germline V gene yields MDHEN for CDR1 and SYDVKM for CDR2. V is shortened by 3 bases, J by 2 bases, and the region joining them spans 11 bases. The CDR3 goes from the cysteine to the phenylalanine over 15 residues. The only DNA kept is the CDR3, 45 bases in frame from the first base. This clonotype was observed a few times. Its binding antigen is unknown. There are no base qualities to consult, and no much larger clone falls within one base. Systemically healthy Caucasian individuals from Russia, 39 in total and aged roughly 6 to 90 years, were included as donors. Each donor gave 8.5 to 10 milliliters of peripheral blood, collected into EDTA-treated Vacutainer tubes. PBMCs were isolated by Ficoll-Paque density-gradient centrifugation, with at least 7 million obtained per sample. Total RNA, at least 6 micrograms per sample, was extracted from PBMCs with Trizol reagent. Naive CD45RAhigh/CD27high T cell percentages were measured by flow cytometry on a PBMC aliquot from every donor.

The same specimen was also included in a second study, on T cells of mothers and their children. That second publication adds: Donors were nine systemically healthy Caucasian individuals: three mothers and their six children. cDNA synthesis consumed the entire amount of extracted RNA, loaded at approximately 1.6 ug RNA in each 15 ul reaction. In the second PCR, the M1S primer introduced both the sample barcodes and 2-4 random nucleotides. Each mother yielded over 9 million TCR beta CDR3 reads and each child 3 million to 3.5 million reads. TCR recombination output is similarly shaped by thymic selection in related and unrelated pairs, with a minor effect exerted by inherited differences. Related mother-child pairs always showed normalized repertoire overlap that was slightly higher than in unrelated mother-child pairs, though the difference was never significant. With a sensitivity of around 97 clones per million clonotypes, no persistent microchimeric T cell clones were detected. To look for features that set related mother-child pairs apart from unrelated individuals, the researchers ran deep NGS to compare the TCR beta repertoires of mothers and children. Mothers averaged roughly 40 +/- 4 years of age and children averaged about 10 +/- 4 years. After adapter ligation with NEBNext reagents, the libraries were sequenced on Illumina HiSeq 2000 with 100+100 nt paired-end reads. To prevent cross-contamination, the mother and child libraries were prepared one month apart and sequenced in separate runs. Between about 500,000 and 2,100,000 distinct TCR beta clonotypes were identified per donor. Naive TCR beta clonotypes were estimated from low-frequency clonotypes matched to each donor's FACS-determined naive share, without sorting.

The sequence was collected from a boy between 10 and 17 years old in good health. Recombination linked TRBV28 to TRBJ1-5; the D gene is possibly TRBD1, with 6 bases matching. The sample consisted of blood. At the DNA level, the sequence is TGTGCCAGCAGTTTCAGGGGAGAGGGCAATCAGCCCCAGCATTTT. This is translated as CASSFRGEGNQPQHF. Joined to the reference TRBV28 and TRBJ1-5 proteins, this CDR3 gives the full variable domain: DVKVTQSSRYLVKRTGEKVFLECVQDMDHENMFWYRQDPGLGLRLIYFSYDVKMKEKGDIPEGYSVSREKKERFSLILESASTNQTSMYLCASSFRGEGNQPQHFGDGTRLSIL.